The present entry profiles one TCR beta chain with its context. Generated by immunoSEQ multiplex PCR, the TCRdb table keeps only in-frame clones and is missing some. The table shows just over 65,000 clones, with 80% to 90% occurring only once. Time point here: after neoadjuvant nivolumab, at surgical resection. This entry is derived from a study of neoadjuvant anti-PD-1 for oral cavity cancer. Study background: Before surgery, most patients got three to four biweekly 3 mg/kg nivolumab doses.

Trimming removed 0 bases from V and 4 bases from J, with 5 bases in between. The CDR3 sequence is 13 residues long. Per germline, CDR1 LNHNV and CDR2 YYDKDF (reference sequence). The sequencing used PBMCs, collected after nivolumab (anti-PD-1) treatment. The chain is built from TRBV15 and TRBJ2-3; D is ambiguous. The sequence was obtained from a person aged 35-79 years with oral cavity squamous cell carcinoma. CDR3 region: CATSRDPADTQYF. DNA of the CDR3: TGTGCCACCAGCAGAGATCCCGCAGATACGCAGTATTTT.